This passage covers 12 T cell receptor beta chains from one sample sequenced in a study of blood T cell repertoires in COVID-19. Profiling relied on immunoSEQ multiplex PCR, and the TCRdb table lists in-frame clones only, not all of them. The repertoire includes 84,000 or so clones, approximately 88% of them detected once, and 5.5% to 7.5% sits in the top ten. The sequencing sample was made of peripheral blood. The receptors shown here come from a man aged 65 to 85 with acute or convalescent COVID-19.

The CDR3 loop is CASSYRKTGWAEKLFF. The CDR3 DNA is TGTGCCAGCAGCTACCGCAAGACAGGGTGGGCTGAAAAACTGTTTTTT. This sequence joins TRBV5-6 and TRBJ1-4; 7 nucleotides match TRBD1. The CDR3 contains 16 residues. The J segment lost 7 bases and the V segment lost 3 bases, leaving 12 bases of the junction unmatched. Germline V gives CDR1 SGHDT, CDR2 YYEEEE.

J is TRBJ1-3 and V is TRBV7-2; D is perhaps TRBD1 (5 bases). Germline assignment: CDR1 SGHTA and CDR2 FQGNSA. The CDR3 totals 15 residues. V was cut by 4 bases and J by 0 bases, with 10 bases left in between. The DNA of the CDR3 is TGTGCCAGCAGCTCGGACACCGGCTCTGGAAACACCATATATTTT. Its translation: CASSSDTGSGNTIYF.

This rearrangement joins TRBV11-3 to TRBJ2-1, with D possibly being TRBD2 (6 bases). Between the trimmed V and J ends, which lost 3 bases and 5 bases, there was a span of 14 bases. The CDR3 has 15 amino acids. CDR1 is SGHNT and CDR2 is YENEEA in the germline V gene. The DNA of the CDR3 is TGTGCCAGCAGCTTCAGAGGAGGGATCGACAATGAGCAGTTCTTC. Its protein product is CASSFRGGIDNEQFF.

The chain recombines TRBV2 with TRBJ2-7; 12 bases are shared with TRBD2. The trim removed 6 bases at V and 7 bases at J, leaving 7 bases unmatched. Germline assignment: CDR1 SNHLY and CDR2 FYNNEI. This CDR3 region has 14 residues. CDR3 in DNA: TGTGCCAGCAGCGGACTAGCGGGGTCGCGGGAGCAGTACTTC. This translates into CASSGLAGSREQYF.

CDR3 nucleotide sequence: TGTGCCAGCTCACTAACTAGCGGGAGCTCCTACGAGCAGTACTTC. This codes for CASSLTSGSSYEQYF. V is TRBV18 and J is TRBJ2-7; 11 bases fit TRBD2. In germline, CDR1 is KGHSH, CDR2 LQKENI. The CDR3 sequence is 15 residues long. After removal of 4 bases from V and 0 bases from J, the junction contained 2 bases not matched to a gene.

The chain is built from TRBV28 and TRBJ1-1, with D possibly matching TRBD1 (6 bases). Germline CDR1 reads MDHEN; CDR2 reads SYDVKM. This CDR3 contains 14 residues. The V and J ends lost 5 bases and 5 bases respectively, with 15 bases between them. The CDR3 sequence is CASSPYREMTEAFF. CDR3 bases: TGTGCCAGCAGTCCCTACAGGGAGATGACTGAAGCTTTCTTT.

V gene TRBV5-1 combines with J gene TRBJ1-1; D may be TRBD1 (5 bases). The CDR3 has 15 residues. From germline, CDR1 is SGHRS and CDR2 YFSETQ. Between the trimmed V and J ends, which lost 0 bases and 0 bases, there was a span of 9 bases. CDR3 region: CASSLANRMNTEAFF. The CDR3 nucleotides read TGCGCCAGCAGCTTGGCCAACAGGATGAACACTGAAGCTTTCTTT.

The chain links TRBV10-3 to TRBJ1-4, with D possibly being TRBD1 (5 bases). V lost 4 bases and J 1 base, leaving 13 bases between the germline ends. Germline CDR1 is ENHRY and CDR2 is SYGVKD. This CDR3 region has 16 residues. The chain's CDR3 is CAISGNGRGTNEKLFF. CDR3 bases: TGTGCCATCAGTGGGAACGGGAGGGGAACTAATGAAAAACTGTTTTTT.

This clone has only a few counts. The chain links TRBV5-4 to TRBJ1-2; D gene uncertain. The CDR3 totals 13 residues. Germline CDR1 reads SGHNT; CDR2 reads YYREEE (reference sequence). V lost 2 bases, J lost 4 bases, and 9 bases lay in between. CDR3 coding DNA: TGTGCCAGCAGCTTCTGGGCGGGCTATGGCTACACCTTC. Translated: CASSFWAGYGYTF.

CDR3 in DNA: TGCGCCAGCAGACAGGGGGAGGCCTACGAGCAGTACTTC. Translated, it gives CASRQGEAYEQYF. The V call is TRBV10-2, the J call TRBJ2-7; 8 positions match TRBD1. CDR1 is WSHSY and CDR2 is SAAADI in the germline V gene. Germline trimming cut 6 bases from V and 2 bases from J; bases unmatched to any gene: 3. The CDR3 runs to 13 residues.

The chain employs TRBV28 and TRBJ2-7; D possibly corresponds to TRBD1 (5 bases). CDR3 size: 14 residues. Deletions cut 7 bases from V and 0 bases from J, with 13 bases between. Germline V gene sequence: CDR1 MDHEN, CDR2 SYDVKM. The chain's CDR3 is CASISQGSSYEQYF. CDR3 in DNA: TGTGCCAGCATATCCCAGGGCAGCTCCTACGAGCAGTACTTC.

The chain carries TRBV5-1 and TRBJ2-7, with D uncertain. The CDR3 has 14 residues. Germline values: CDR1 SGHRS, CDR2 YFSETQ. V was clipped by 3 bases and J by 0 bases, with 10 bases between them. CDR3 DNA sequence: TGCGCCAGCAGCTGGGCCCCGAGCTCCTACGAGCAGTACTTC. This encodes CASSWAPSSYEQYF.